This T cell receptor (beta chain) was sequenced for a study of blood T cell repertoires in COVID-19. Study at large: Sites across the United States, Italy and Spain contributed samples from acute and convalescent COVID-19.

Clones were sequenced by immunoSEQ multiplex PCR, and TCRdb holds only the in-frame ones, with some missing. The sample lists some 380,000 clones, roughly 86% occurring once. The sequence derives from a human donor with acute or convalescent COVID-19. The donor label of this sample is uncertain. What was sequenced was peripheral blood.

DNA for the CDR3: TGCGCCAGCAGCCGTACCCGGGTGGAGAACACTGAAGCTTTCTTT. The encoded protein is CASSRTRVENTEAFF. V gene TRBV5-1 combines with J gene TRBJ1-1; D gene uncertain. The germline V gene has CDR1 SGHRS and CDR2 YFSETQ. Trimming cost V 4 bases and J 1 base, with 14 bases left between them. The CDR3 covers 15 residues.